This TCR beta chain emerged from a study of OX40 agonist ivuxolimab in advanced cancers. Study-wide background: The dose-escalation cohort was about 83% male, with a mean age of about 56 years, ranging roughly 23 to 90. Prior checkpoint blockade (anti-PD-1, anti-PD-L1 or anti-CTLA-4) was permitted; approximately 44% had it.

CDR3 length: 12 amino acids. Germline-derived CDR1 and CDR2 are SNHLY and FYNNEI. Trimming took 7 bases from V and 0 from J, leaving 6 bases between them. Clones were sequenced by immunoSEQ multiplex PCR, and TCRdb holds only the in-frame ones, with some missing. The sample holds tens of thousands of clones; over 70% are singletons and the top ten take 0.37%. This clone appeared a few times. The chain links TRBV2 to TRBJ1-1; D remains unclear. This TCR was sampled from an adult with an advanced solid tumor such as melanoma, head and neck, liver or kidney cancer. The sample consisted of CD4+ or CD8+ T cells sorted from blood, taken in a trial of the OX40 agonist ivuxolimab. The chain's CDR3 is CASNVVNTEAFF. The CDR3 DNA sequence: TGTGCCAGCAATGTCGTGAACACTGAAGCTTTCTTT.